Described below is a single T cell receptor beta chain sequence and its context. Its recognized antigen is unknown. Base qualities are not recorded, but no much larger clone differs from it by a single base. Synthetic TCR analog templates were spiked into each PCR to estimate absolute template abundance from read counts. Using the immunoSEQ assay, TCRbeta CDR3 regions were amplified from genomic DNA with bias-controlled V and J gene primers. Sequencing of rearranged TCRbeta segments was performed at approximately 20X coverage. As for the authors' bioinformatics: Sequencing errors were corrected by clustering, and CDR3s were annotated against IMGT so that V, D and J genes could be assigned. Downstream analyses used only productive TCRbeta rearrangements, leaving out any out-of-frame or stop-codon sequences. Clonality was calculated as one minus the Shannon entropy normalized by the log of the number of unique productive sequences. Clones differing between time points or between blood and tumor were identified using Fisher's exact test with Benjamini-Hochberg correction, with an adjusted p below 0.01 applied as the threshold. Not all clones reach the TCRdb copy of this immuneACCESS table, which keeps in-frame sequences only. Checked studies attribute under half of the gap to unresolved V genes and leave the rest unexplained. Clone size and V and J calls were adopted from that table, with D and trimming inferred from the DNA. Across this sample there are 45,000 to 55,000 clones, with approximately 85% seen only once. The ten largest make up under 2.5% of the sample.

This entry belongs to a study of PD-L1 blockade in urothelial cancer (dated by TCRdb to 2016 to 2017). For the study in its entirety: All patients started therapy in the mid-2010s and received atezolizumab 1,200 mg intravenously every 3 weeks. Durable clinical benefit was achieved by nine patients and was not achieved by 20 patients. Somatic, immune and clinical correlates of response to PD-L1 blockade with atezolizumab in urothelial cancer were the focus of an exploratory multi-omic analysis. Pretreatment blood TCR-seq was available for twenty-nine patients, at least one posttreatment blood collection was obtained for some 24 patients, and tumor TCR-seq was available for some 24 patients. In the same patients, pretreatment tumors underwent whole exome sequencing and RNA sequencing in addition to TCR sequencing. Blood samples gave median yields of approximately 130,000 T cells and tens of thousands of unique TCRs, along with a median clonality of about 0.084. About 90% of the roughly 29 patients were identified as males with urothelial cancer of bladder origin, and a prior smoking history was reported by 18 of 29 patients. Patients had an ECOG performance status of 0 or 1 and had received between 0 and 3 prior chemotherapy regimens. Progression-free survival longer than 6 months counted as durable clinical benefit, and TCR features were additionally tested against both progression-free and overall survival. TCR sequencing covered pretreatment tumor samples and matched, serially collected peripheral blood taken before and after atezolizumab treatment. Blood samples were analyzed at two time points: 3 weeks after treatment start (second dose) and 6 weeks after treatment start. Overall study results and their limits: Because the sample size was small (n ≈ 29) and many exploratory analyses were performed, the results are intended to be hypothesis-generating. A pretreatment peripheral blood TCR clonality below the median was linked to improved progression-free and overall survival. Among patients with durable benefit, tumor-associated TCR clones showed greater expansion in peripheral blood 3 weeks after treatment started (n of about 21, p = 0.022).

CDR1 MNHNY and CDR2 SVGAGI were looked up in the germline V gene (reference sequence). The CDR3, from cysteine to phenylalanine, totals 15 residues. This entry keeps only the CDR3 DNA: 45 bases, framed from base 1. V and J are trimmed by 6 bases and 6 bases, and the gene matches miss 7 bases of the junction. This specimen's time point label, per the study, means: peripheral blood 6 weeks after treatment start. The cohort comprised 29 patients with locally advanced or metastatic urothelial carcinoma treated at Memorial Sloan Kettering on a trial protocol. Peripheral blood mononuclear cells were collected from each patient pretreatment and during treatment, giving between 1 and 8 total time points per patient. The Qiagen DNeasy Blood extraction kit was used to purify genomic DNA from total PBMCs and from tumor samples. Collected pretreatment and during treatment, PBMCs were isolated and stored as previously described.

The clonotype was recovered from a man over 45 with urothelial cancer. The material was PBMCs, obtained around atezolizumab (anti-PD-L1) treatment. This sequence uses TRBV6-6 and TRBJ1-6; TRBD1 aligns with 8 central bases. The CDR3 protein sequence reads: CASSSTGARNSPLHF. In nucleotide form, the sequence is TGTGCCAGCAGCTCGACAGGGGCCCGTAATTCACCCCTCCACTTT.